The 23 T cell receptor beta chains reported below all come from one sample, sequenced in a study of blood T cell repertoires in COVID-19. Using immunoSEQ multiplex PCR, the repertoire was profiled, and TCRdb retains in-frame clones only, with some absent. The table records under 450,000 clones, 70% to 85% of them present only once. Sequenced input: peripheral blood. These receptors were collected from a human donor with acute or convalescent COVID-19. The donor label of this sample is uncertain.

This clone was seen only a few times. The chain couples TRBV5-6 to TRBJ2-1; D is unclear. V lost 0 bases and J lost 0, with 10 bases in between. The CDR3 contains 16 residues. Germline loops: CDR1 SGHDT, CDR2 YYEEEE. The CDR3 bases are TGTGCCAGCAGCTTGGCCAGGCAGAGCTCCTACAATGAGCAGTTCTTC. Its protein is CASSLARQSSYNEQFF.

V is TRBV7-2 and J is TRBJ2-1, with a tentative D call TRBD2 (5 bases). The V and J ends lost 4 bases and 13 bases respectively, with 29 bases between them. Germline assignment: CDR1 SGHTA and CDR2 FQGNSA. The CDR3 loop spans 17 amino acids. CDR3 protein: CASSSRPLRGDDEGQFF. The CDR3 DNA reads TGTGCCAGCAGCTCACGACCCCTGCGAGGAGACGACGAGGGCCAGTTCTTC.

The chain employs TRBV27 and TRBJ1-5, with D tentatively TRBD1 (6 bases). Deletions cut 6 bases from V and 2 bases from J, with 17 bases between. Germline V gene lookup returns CDR1 MNHEY and CDR2 SMNVEV (reference sequence). CDR3 size: 16 residues. CDR3: CASSEAGVGGNQPQHF. CDR3 DNA: TGTGCCAGCAGCGAAGCAGGGGTCGGCGGCAATCAGCCCCAGCATTTT.

The chain combines TRBV2 with TRBJ2-3, with a tentative D call TRBD1 (5 bases). The CDR3 is 15 residues long. Trimming took 4 bases from V and 2 from J, leaving 13 bases between them. Germline lookup yields CDR1 SNHLY and CDR2 FYNNEI. For the CDR3, the DNA is TGTGCCAGCAGTGCCCGAGTGACAGTCACAGATACGCAGTATTTT. This translates into CASSARVTVTDTQYF.

This chain links TRBV5-1 with TRBJ2-7, with TRBD1 matching 10 bases. V trimming: 7 bases; J trimming: 7 bases; junction bases outside the gene matches: 14. Germline assignment: CDR1 SGHRS and CDR2 YFSETQ. This CDR3 comprises 15 residues. The CDR3 loop is CASSPGGTGVGEQYF. CDR3 DNA: TGCGCCAGCTCCCCGGGCGGGACAGGGGTTGGGGAGCAGTACTTC.

The chain uses TRBV28 and TRBJ1-2, with D unclear. V dropped 7 bases and J dropped 0 bases, with 12 bases sitting between them. This CDR3 contains 14 residues. Germline values: CDR1 MDHEN, CDR2 SYDVKM. CDR3 protein: CASTSFPSNYGYTF. CDR3 coding DNA: TGTGCCAGCACCTCTTTCCCGTCTAACTATGGCTACACCTTC.

The chain's CDR3 is CASSRDIYGYTF. The CDR3 DNA follows: TGTGCCAGCAGCCGGGATATCTATGGCTACACCTTC. The V call is TRBV5-6, the J call TRBJ1-2; D is ambiguous. The CDR3 runs 12 residues. Germline V gene lookup returns CDR1 SGHDT and CDR2 YYEEEE. V lost 4 bases to trimming and J lost 4 bases, with 8 bases between them. The full variable domain, its missing parts supplied by reference TRBV5-6 and TRBJ1-2, is DAGVTQSPTHLIKTRGQQVTLRCSPKSGHDTVSWYQQALGQGPQFIFQYYEEEERQRGNFPDRFSGHQFPNYSSELNVNALLLGDSALYLCASSRDIYGYTFGSGTRLTVV.

The chain links TRBV7-9 to TRBJ2-3, with TRBD2 identical over 7 bases. The CDR3 has 15 amino acids. The V gene end was trimmed by 5 bases and the J gene end by 4 bases; junction bases not matched to a gene: 9. Germline values: CDR1 SEHNR, CDR2 FQNEAQ (reference sequence). The CDR3 region has the DNA TGTGCCAGCAGCCGGGAGGCGGGTGGCGCAGATACGCAGTATTTT. It yields the protein CASSREAGGADTQYF.

This clone was counted once. The CDR3 nucleotides read TGTGCCAGCAGCTTAGCGAGGACAGGGATGAGGTACGAGCAGTACTTC. The encoded protein is CASSLARTGMRYEQYF. This chain joins TRBV7-2 and TRBJ2-7, with 8 bases matching TRBD1. The CDR3 extends over 16 amino acids. Germline loops: CDR1 SGHTA, CDR2 FQGNSA. The junction had 8 bases not matched to a gene; V was cut back by 0 bases and J by 4 bases. Together with reference TRBV7-2 and TRBJ2-7, the CDR3 gives the full variable domain: GAGVSQSPSNKVTEKGKDVELRCDPISGHTALYWYRQSLGQGLEFLIYFQGNSAPDKSGLPSDRFSAERTGGSVSTLTIQRTQQEDSAVYLCASSLARTGMRYEQYFGPGTRLTVT.

The chain combines TRBV19 with TRBJ1-5; TRBD1 might be the D (6 bases). Germline V CDR1 and CDR2: LNHDA, SQIVND (reference sequence). V shed 9 bases and J shed 3 bases, with 15 bases lying between them. CDR3 length: 14 residues. The CDR3 sequence: CASQGQTNNQPQHF. CDR3 sequence (DNA): TGTGCCAGCCAAGGACAGACCAACAATCAGCCCCAGCATTTT.

The chain recombines TRBV5-4 with TRBJ1-1; TRBD1 is a possible D gene (6 bases). Deletions cut 5 bases from V and 1 base from J, with 9 bases between. The germline CDR1 and CDR2 sequences are SGHNT and YYREEE (reference sequence). This CDR3 contains 13 residues. CDR3 DNA sequence: TGTGCCAGCAGGAAAGGGGGGAACACTGAAGCTTTCTTT. Protein: CASRKGGNTEAFF. The full variable domain, completed using reference TRBV5-4 and TRBJ1-1, is ETGVTQSPTHLIKTRGQQVTLRCSSQSGHNTVSWYQQALGQGPQFIFQYYREEENGRGNFPPRFSGLQFPNYSSELNVNALELDDSALYLCASRKGGNTEAFFGQGTRLTVV.

The V and J genes are TRBV5-6 and TRBJ1-1, with unresolved D. Germline loops: CDR1 SGHDT, CDR2 YYEEEE. The CDR3 contains 14 residues. Trimming stripped 0 bases from V and 0 bases from J, with 6 bases between. This CDR3 reads CASSLDRLNTEAFF. For the CDR3, the DNA is TGTGCCAGCAGCTTGGACAGATTGAACACTGAAGCTTTCTTT.

The chain couples TRBV5-4 to TRBJ2-1; the D gene is possibly TRBD2 (6 bases). V shed 4 bases and J shed 7 bases, with 12 bases lying between them. The CDR3 spans 13 residues. Germline CDR1 SGHNT, CDR2 YYREEE (reference sequence). The CDR3: CASSPEGTNEQFF. DNA for the CDR3: TGTGCCAGCAGCCCCGAGGGGACTAATGAGCAGTTCTTC.

This clone came up once. The chain uses TRBV3-1 (or the pseudogene TRBV3-2) and TRBJ2-1; a weak D match, TRBD2 (5 bases). V lost 0 bases, J lost 6 bases, and 15 bases lay in between. The CDR3 has 16 residues. Germline V gives CDR1 LGHDT, CDR2 YNNKEL (reference sequence). The CDR3 region is CASSQDTEAGSNEQFF. In DNA, the CDR3 is TGTGCCAGCAGCCAAGATACAGAGGCGGGTTCCAATGAGCAGTTCTTC.

Points on this clone: One junction end does not reproduce the germline sequence, and a read error may be involved. Other DNA sequences within the sample encode an identical CDR3. The V call is TRBV12-5, the J call TRBJ2-3, with D hard to call. The CDR3 is made up of 14 amino acids. Germline lookup yields CDR1 LGHNT and CDR2 FRNRAP. The CDR3 DNA is TGTGCCAGTGGCTTGCTTCTAAGCACAGATACGCAGTATTTT. This gives the protein CASGLLLSTDTQYF.

The chain joins TRBV28 to TRBJ1-1, with 8 bases matching TRBD1. Looked up from germline, CDR1 is MDHEN and CDR2 is SYDVKM. There are 15 residues in the CDR3. The J segment lost 10 bases and the V segment lost 1 base, leaving 11 bases of the junction unmatched. DNA for the CDR3: TGTGCCAGCAGTTTATTTTCGACAGGGGCCGTCGGAGCTTTCTTT. The encoded protein is CASSLFSTGAVGAFF.

J is TRBJ1-1 and V is TRBV28; the D gene is possibly TRBD1 (5 bases). CDR3 length: 16 amino acids. Trimming cost V 10 bases and J 4 bases, with 25 bases left between them. Germline-derived CDR1 and CDR2 are MDHEN and SYDVKM. The CDR3 DNA follows: TGTGCCACCACCCAATCACAGCGGGGACGGGCCACTGAAGCTTTCTTT. Translating it yields CATTQSQRGRATEAFF.

V gene TRBV7-8 combines with J gene TRBJ2-1; TRBD2 agrees at 12 bases. V lost 3 bases, J lost 0 bases, and 6 bases stayed unmatched. This CDR3 comprises 18 residues. Germline CDR1 reads SGHVS; CDR2 reads FQNEAQ. CDR3 nucleotides: TGTGCCAGCAGCTTCAGGACTAGCGGGGCGAGCTCCTACAATGAGCAGTTCTTC. As protein: CASSFRTSGASSYNEQFF.

The rearrangement joins TRBV28 to TRBJ1-5, with D possibly matching TRBD1 (5 bases). V was clipped by 3 bases and J by 5 bases, with 8 bases between them. CDR1 and CDR2 from the germline V gene are MDHEN and SYDVKM. The CDR3 runs to 13 residues. The CDR3: CASSLGRHQPQHF. The CDR3 DNA follows: TGTGCCAGCAGTTTGGGGCGACATCAGCCCCAGCATTTT.

The chain is built from TRBV29-1 and TRBJ2-1; possibly TRBD1 for D (6 bases). The germline CDR1 and CDR2 sequences are SQVTM and ANQGSEA. This CDR3 is built from 12 residues. With 4 bases removed from V and 7 bases from J, the gap between germline ends came to 11 bases. The DNA for the CDR3 is TGCAGCGTTGCCGGACAGATGAATGAGCAGTTCTTC. It specifies CSVAGQMNEQFF.

This chain links TRBV4-2 with TRBJ1-3, with a weak D call TRBD1 (6 bases). Per the germline V gene, CDR1 is LGHNA and CDR2 is YNFKEQ. This CDR3 spans 19 amino acids. Trimming shortened V by 0 bases and J by 0 bases, and 18 bases separated the two germline ends. Here the CDR3 reads CASSQDRTRQGSSGNTIYF. CDR3 bases: TGTGCCAGCAGCCAAGATAGGACGAGGCAGGGGAGCTCTGGAAACACCATATATTTT.

This chain connects TRBV30 to TRBJ2-5, with D possibly being TRBD1 (5 bases). Germline values: CDR1 GTSNPN, CDR2 SVGIG (reference sequence). Trimming cost V 4 bases and J 4 bases, with 16 bases left between them. The CDR3 extends over 14 amino acids. CDR3 nucleotide sequence: TGTGCCTGGATCACCGCAGGGTTAGGAGAGACCCAGTACTTC. Residues: CAWITAGLGETQYF.

V usage is TRBV5-1 and J usage is TRBJ1-2; the D gene is possibly TRBD1 (6 bases). This CDR3 region has 16 residues. Germline V lookup: CDR1 SGHRS, CDR2 YFSETQ. V dropped 5 bases and J dropped 6 bases, with 23 bases sitting between them. The CDR3 DNA reads TGCGCCAGCAGTAACGGACAGCTACTACTTAATCATGGCTACACCTTC. Translated, it gives CASSNGQLLLNHGYTF.